These 9 T cell receptor beta chains share one sample of origin, sequenced in a study of blood T cell repertoires in COVID-19. Produced via immunoSEQ multiplex PCR; TCRdb's table is partial and in-frame only. The table includes about 94,000 clones, around 84% detected once. The sequencing sample was made of peripheral blood. All receptors come from a woman aged 55-70 years in a cohort sampled during active or convalescent COVID-19.

This clone came up a few times. V and J are TRBV10-3 and TRBJ1-5; the D is unclear. Germline V gene lookup returns CDR1 ENHRY and CDR2 SYGVKD. There are 13 residues in the CDR3. The V end was cut by 6 bases, the J end by 0 bases, with 6 bases between. The chain's CDR3 is CAIRRGSNQPQHF. The CDR3 DNA is TGTGCCATCAGACGGGGTAGCAATCAGCCCCAGCATTTT.

V gene TRBV9 combines with J gene TRBJ2-7; D might be TRBD1 (6 bases). CDR3 length: 14 residues. The V gene's germline CDR1 is SGDLS and CDR2 YYNGEE. V was cut by 0 bases and J by 1 base, with 8 bases left in between. CDR3 sequence reads: CASSVGRGSYEQYF. The CDR3 region has the DNA TGTGCCAGCAGCGTAGGAAGGGGGTCCTACGAGCAGTACTTC.

The chain is built from TRBV24-1 and TRBJ1-2; D is possibly TRBD1 (6 bases). V shed 4 bases and J shed 8 bases, with 16 bases lying between them. The CDR3 loop spans 14 amino acids. From germline, CDR1 is KGHDR and CDR2 SFDVKD. The CDR3 loop reads CATSDAQGTRGYTF. The CDR3 DNA follows: TGTGCCACCAGTGACGCACAGGGAACTAGGGGCTACACCTTC.

Concerning this clone: A read error is likely, as this CDR3 ends without the conserved phenylalanine or tryptophan. The chain combines TRBV7-9 with TRBJ1-1; D remains ambiguous. The CDR3 extends over 11 amino acids. Germline V gene data show CDR1 as SEHNR and CDR2 as FQNEAQ (reference sequence). With 11 bases removed from V and 5 bases from J, the gap between germline ends came to 12 bases. CDR3: CASDGRTEAFL. The CDR3 coding sequence is TGTGCCTCCGACGGGAGGACTGAAGCTTTCCTT.

The chain employs TRBV19 and TRBJ2-4; 10 bases are shared with TRBD2. The ends lost 4 bases at V and 2 bases at J; junction bases unmatched: 2. The CDR3 totals 15 residues. The germline gives CDR1 LNHDA, CDR2 SQIVND (reference sequence). CDR3 loop: CASSRTSGSKNIQYF. For the CDR3, the DNA is TGTGCCAGTAGTAGGACTAGCGGATCCAAAAACATTCAGTACTTC.

V gene TRBV7-9 combines with J gene TRBJ1-4; perhaps TRBD1 as D (5 bases). Per the germline V gene, CDR1 is SEHNR and CDR2 is FQNEAQ (reference sequence). This CDR3 contains 16 residues. Trimming cost V 4 bases and J 15 bases, with 27 bases left between them. CDR3 protein: CASSSTRGTEADELFF. The CDR3 DNA follows: TGTGCCAGCAGCTCGACAAGGGGAACAGAAGCCGATGAGTTGTTTTTT.

This chain joins TRBV2 and TRBJ2-3, with D possibly TRBD1 on 5 matching bases. This CDR3 is built from 14 residues. With 3 bases removed from V and 7 bases from J, the gap between germline ends came to 14 bases. CDR1 SNHLY and CDR2 FYNNEI come from the germline V gene. For the CDR3, the DNA is TGTGCCAGCAGTGACCGGACAACTCCCTATACGCAGTATTTT. This encodes CASSDRTTPYTQYF.

The chain uses TRBV5-4 and TRBJ1-1, with D perhaps matching TRBD1 (6 bases). The CDR3 contains 14 residues. Trimming shortened V by 0 bases and J by 1 base, and 7 bases separated the two germline ends. Germline-derived CDR1 and CDR2 are SGHNT and YYREEE (reference sequence). The CDR3: CASSLGQANTEAFF. CDR3 coding DNA: TGTGCCAGCAGCTTGGGACAGGCGAACACTGAAGCTTTCTTT.

This clone was recorded once. This sequence joins TRBV10-3 and TRBJ1-2; D call uncertain. Trimming removed 5 bases from V and 4 bases from J, with 5 bases in between. Germline V CDR1 and CDR2: ENHRY, SYGVKD. This CDR3 has 11 residues. CDR3 coding DNA: TGTGCCATCAGTAACAGCTATGGCTACACCTTC. Its translation is CAISNSYGYTF.